A selection of T cell receptor beta chains follows, all from one sample in a study of chemoradiotherapy in HPV16-positive cancers. TCRdb's copy holds only in-frame clones and misses some; the assay was immunoSEQ multiplex PCR. The sample shows under 15,000 clones, roughly 90% of them seen only once. Source: blood, taken from a patient who underwent chemoradiotherapy. These receptors were taken from a human donor with HPV-associated anogenital cancer. Both conserved end residues are trimmed from each CDR3. D genes are given only for firm matches. Rows may omit the clone size; those that give it use once, few, many or a size class.

j_call: TRBJ1-2; clone_size: few; v_call: TRBV6-5; d_call: -; cdr3_aa: ASSYSNREDYGYT
j_call: TRBJ2-2; clone_size: once; v_call: TRBV11-3; d_call: -; cdr3_aa: ASSKNTGELF
j_call: TRBJ2-2; clone_size: -; v_call: TRBV5-4; d_call: -; cdr3_aa: ASSLDPLWTGELF
j_call: TRBJ1-5; clone_size: -; v_call: TRBV29-1; d_call: TRBD1; cdr3_aa: SVEDPAGQREDQPQH
j_call: TRBJ1-1; clone_size: few; v_call: TRBV20-1; d_call: -; cdr3_aa: SARETDEAF
j_call: TRBJ1-5; clone_size: -; v_call: TRBV6-1; d_call: -; cdr3_aa: ASSEAGGKSQPQH
j_call: TRBJ2-1; clone_size: -; v_call: TRBV7-9; d_call: TRBD2; cdr3_aa: ASRYVAGSLAEF
j_call: TRBJ2-1; clone_size: once; v_call: TRBV14; d_call: TRBD1; cdr3_aa: ASSLGQGFGNEQF
j_call: TRBJ1-2; clone_size: -; v_call: TRBV6-5; d_call: TRBD1; cdr3_aa: ASSYSLGQGSGYT
j_call: TRBJ1-1; clone_size: -; v_call: TRBV5-4; d_call: -; cdr3_aa: ASRQGRVAF
j_call: TRBJ1-2; clone_size: -; v_call: TRBV7-3; d_call: -; cdr3_aa: AGLADGYT
j_call: TRBJ1-1; clone_size: -; v_call: TRBV7-9; d_call: -; cdr3_aa: ASSLASGQTEAF
j_call: TRBJ1-4; clone_size: once; v_call: TRBV30; d_call: -; cdr3_aa: AWSPRRGMGTNEKLF
j_call: TRBJ1-3; clone_size: -; v_call: TRBV11-2; d_call: -; cdr3_aa: ASSKMRGLAGNTIY
j_call: TRBJ1-2; clone_size: -; v_call: TRBV6-5; d_call: TRBD1; cdr3_aa: ASKMTGDYGYT
j_call: TRBJ1-4; clone_size: few; v_call: TRBV5-3; d_call: -; cdr3_aa: ARSLPPGQTNEKLF
j_call: TRBJ1-4; clone_size: -; v_call: TRBV10-3; d_call: -; cdr3_aa: AISYDSLGEKLF
j_call: TRBJ2-2; clone_size: -; v_call: TRBV10-2; d_call: -; cdr3_aa: ASKWGASGGELF